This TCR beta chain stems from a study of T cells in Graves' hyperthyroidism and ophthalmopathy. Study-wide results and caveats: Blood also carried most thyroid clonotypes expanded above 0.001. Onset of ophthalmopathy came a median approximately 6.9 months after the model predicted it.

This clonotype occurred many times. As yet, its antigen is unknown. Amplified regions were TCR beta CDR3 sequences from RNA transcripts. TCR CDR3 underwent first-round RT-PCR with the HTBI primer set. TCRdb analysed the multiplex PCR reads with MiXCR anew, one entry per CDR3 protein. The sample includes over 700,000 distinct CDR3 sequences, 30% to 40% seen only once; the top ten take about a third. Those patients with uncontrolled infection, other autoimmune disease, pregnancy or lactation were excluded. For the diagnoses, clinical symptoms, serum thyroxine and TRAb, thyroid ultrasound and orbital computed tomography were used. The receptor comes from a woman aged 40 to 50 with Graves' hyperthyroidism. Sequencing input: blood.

The CDR3 DNA reads as TGTGCTTCAGCCGCGAAGTACGGGGGCAACTATGGCTACACCTTC. It is translated as CASAAKYGGNYGYTF. J is TRBJ1-2 and V is TRBV5-5; possible D gene TRBD1, 6 bases. There are 15 residues in the CDR3. Germline CDR1 SGHKS, CDR2 YYEKEE (reference sequence).